This TCR beta chain was captured in a study of blood T cell repertoires in COVID-19. Study summary: Samples of COVID-19 (acute and convalescent) were obtained from the United States, Italy and Spain. Sample material is recorded as cDNA or gDNA derived from T cells, B-cell-depleted T cells, or PBMCs.

Germline values: CDR1 SGHRS, CDR2 YFSETQ. The CDR3 spans 14 residues. The ends were cut back, 6 bases at V and 0 bases at J, with 12 bases in the middle. Original methodology: Amplifying reference gene primers gave estimates of nucleated cell counts. The table came from immunoSEQ multiplex PCR; TCRdb's copy has only in-frame clones and leaves some out. V and J calls and clone size come straight from that table; D and trimming were deduced from the DNA. This sample carries just under 65,000 clones, about 86% of them seen once, and the ten largest clones take about 5.9%. The receptor was derived from a human donor in a cohort sampled during active COVID-19. The sequenced sample consisted of peripheral blood. The chain combines TRBV5-1 with TRBJ1-1; D is possibly TRBD1 (5 bases). CDR3 bases: TGCGCCAGCAAGCGGGACCTCATGAACACTGAAGCTTTCTTT. Protein sequence: CASKRDLMNTEAFF.